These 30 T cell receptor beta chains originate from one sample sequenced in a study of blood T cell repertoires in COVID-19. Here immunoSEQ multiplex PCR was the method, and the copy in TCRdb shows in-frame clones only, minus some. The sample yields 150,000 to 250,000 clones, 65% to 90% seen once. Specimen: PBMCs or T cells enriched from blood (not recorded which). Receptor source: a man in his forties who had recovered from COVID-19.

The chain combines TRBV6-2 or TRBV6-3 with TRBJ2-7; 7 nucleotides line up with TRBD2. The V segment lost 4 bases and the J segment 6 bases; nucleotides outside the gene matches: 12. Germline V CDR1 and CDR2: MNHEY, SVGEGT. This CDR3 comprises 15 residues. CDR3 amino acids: CASSLRLAEVGEQYF. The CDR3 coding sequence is TGTGCCAGCAGTTTAAGACTAGCAGAGGTCGGCGAGCAGTACTTC.

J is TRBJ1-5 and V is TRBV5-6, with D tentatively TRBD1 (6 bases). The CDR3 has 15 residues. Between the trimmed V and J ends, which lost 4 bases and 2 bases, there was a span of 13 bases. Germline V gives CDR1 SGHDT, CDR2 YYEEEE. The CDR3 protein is CASSQGGGGNQPQHF. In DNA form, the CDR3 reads TGTGCCAGCAGCCAAGGGGGTGGCGGCAATCAGCCCCAGCATTTT.

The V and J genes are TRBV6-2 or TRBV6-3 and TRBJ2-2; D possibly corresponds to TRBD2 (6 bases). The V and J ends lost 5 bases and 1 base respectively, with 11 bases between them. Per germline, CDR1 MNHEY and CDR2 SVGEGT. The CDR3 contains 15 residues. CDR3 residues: CASSQGLGNTGELFF. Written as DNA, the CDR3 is TGTGCCAGCAGTCAGGGACTGGGGAACACCGGGGAGCTGTTTTTT.

The CDR3 DNA is TGTGCCAGCAGCCTCAGACTAGCGGGAGCCACAGATACGCAGTATTTT. Amino acids: CASSLRLAGATDTQYF. The V and J genes are TRBV7-2 and TRBJ2-3; 12 bases map to TRBD2. V shed 5 bases, J shed 2 bases, and the junction held 5 bases outside the gene matches. Germline V gene data show CDR1 as SGHTA and CDR2 as FQGNSA. The CDR3 is made up of 16 amino acids. The entire variable domain, with the rest obtained from reference TRBV7-2 and TRBJ2-3, is as follows: GAGVSQSPSNKVTEKGKDVELRCDPISGHTALYWYRQSLGQGLEFLIYFQGNSAPDKSGLPSDRFSAERTGGSVSTLTIQRTQQEDSAVYLCASSLRLAGATDTQYFGPGTRLTVL.

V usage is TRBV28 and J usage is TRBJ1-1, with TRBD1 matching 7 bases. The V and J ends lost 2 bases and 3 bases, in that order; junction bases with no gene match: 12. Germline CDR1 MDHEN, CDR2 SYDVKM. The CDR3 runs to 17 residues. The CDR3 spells CASSLGSLNDRDTEAFF. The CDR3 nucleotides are TGTGCCAGCAGTTTAGGCTCCCTCAACGACAGGGACACTGAAGCTTTCTTT.

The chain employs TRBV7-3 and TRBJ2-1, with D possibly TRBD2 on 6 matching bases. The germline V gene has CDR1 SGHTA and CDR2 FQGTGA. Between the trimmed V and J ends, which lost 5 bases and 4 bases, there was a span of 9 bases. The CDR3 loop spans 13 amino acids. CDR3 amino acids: CASSRDFYNEQFF. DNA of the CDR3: TGTGCCAGCAGCCGGGACTTTTACAATGAGCAGTTCTTC.

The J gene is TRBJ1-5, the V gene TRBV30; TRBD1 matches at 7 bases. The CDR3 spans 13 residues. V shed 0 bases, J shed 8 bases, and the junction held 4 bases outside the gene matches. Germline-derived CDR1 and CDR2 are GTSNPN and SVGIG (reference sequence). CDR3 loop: CAWSVQGLKPQHF. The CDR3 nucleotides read TGTGCCTGGAGTGTACAGGGGTTGAAGCCCCAGCATTTT. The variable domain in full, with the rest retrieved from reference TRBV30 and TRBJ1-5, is SQTIHQWPATLVQPVGSPLSLECTVEGTSNPNLYWYRQAAGRGLQLLFYSVGIGQISSEVPQNLSASRPQDRQFILSSKKLLLSDSGFYLCAWSVQGLKPQHFGDGTRLSIL.

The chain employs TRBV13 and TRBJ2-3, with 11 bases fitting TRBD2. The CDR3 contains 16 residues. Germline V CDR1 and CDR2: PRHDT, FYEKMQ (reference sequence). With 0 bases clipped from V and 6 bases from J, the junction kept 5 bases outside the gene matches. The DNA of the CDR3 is TGTGCCAGCAGCTTAGGACTAGCGGGAGAGGAGGATACGCAGTATTTT. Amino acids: CASSLGLAGEEDTQYF.

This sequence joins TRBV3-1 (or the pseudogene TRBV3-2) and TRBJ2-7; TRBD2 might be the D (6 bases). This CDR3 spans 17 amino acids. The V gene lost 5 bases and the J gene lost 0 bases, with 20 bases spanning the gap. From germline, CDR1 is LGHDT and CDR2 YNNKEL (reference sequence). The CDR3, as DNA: TGTGCCAGCAGCTCTCGACCGGGACTTAGCGCCTCCTACGAGCAGTACTTC. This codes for CASSSRPGLSASYEQYF.

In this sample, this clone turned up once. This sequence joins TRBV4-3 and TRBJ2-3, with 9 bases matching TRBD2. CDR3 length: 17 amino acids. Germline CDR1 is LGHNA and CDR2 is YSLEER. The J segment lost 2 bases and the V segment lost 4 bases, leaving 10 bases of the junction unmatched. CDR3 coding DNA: TGCGCCAGCAGCCCCGATGGACTAGCGTCGGTCACAGATACGCAGTATTTT. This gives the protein CASSPDGLASVTDTQYF.

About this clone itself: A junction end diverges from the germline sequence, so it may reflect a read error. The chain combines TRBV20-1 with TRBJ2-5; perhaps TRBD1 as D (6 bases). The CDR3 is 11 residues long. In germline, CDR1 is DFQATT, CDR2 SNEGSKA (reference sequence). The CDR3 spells CQGPGQETQYF. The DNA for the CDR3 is TGTCAGGGGCCGGGGCAAGAGACCCAGTACTTC.

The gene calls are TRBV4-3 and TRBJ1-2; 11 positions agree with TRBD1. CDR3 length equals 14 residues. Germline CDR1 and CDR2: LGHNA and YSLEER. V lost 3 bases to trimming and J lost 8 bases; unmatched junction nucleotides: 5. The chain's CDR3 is CASSQGTGGRGYTF. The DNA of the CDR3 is TGCGCCAGCAGCCAGGGGACAGGGGGTAGAGGCTACACCTTC.

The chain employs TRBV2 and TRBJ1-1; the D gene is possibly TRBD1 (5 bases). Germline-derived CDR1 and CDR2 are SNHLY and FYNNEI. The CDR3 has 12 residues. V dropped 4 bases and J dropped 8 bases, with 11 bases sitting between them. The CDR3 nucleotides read TGTGCCAGCAGTGTAGGGGATAGCGAAGCTTTCTTT. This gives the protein CASSVGDSEAFF.

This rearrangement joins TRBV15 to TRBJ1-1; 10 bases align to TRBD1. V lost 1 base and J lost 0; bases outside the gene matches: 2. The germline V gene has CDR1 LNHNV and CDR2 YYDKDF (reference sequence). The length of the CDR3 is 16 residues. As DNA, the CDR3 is TGTGCCACCAGCAGAGGAGGGACAGGGGTGAACACTGAAGCTTTCTTT. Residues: CATSRGGTGVNTEAFF.

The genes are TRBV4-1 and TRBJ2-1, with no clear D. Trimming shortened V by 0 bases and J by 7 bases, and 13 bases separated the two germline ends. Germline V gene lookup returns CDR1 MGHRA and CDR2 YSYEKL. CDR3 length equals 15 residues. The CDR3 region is CASSQDVAQRNEQFF. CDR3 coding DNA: TGCGCCAGCAGCCAAGATGTAGCACAAAGGAATGAGCAGTTCTTC.

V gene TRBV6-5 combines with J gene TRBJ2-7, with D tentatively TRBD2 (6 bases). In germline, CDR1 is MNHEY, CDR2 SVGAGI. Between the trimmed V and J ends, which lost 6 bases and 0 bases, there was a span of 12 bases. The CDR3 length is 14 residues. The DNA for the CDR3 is TGTGCCAGCAGGGGGGGACGGGACTCCTACGAGCAGTACTTC. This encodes CASRGGRDSYEQYF.

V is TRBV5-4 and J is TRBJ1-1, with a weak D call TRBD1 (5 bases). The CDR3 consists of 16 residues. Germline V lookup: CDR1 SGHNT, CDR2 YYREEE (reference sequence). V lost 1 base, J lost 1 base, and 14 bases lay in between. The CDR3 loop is CASSLSITGPNTEAFF. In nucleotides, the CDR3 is TGTGCCAGCAGCTTGTCCATCACAGGCCCGAACACTGAAGCTTTCTTT.

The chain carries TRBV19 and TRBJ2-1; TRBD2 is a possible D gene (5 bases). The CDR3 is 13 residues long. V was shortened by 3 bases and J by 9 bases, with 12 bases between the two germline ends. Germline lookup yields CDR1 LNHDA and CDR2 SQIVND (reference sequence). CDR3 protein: CASSIRGEGEQFF. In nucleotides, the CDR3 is TGTGCCAGTAGTATCCGGGGAGAAGGTGAGCAGTTCTTC.

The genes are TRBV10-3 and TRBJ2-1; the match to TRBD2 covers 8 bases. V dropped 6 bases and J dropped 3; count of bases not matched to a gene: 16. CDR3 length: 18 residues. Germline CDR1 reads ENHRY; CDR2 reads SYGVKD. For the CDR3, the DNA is TGTGCCATCAGAAGCGGGAGTCCACCAAGGCCGGGCTACAATGAGCAGTTCTTC. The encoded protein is CAIRSGSPPRPGYNEQFF.

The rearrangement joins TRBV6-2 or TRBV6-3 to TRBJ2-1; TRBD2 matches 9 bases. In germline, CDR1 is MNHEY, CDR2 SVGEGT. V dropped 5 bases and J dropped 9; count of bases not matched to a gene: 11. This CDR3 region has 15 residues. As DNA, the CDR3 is TGTGCCAGCAGTGGATTGGTAGCGGGAGACAGTGAGCAGTTCTTC. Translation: CASSGLVAGDSEQFF.

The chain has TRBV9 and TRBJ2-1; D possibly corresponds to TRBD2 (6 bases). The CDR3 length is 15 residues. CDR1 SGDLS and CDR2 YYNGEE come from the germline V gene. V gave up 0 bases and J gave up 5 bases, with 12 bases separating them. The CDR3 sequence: CASSVEGGPNNEQFF. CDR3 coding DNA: TGTGCCAGCAGCGTAGAGGGAGGACCCAACAATGAGCAGTTCTTC.

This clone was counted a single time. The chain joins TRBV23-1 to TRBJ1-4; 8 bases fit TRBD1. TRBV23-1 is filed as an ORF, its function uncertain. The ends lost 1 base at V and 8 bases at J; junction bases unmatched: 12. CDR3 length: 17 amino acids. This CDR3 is CASSQLVPVRGQEKLFF. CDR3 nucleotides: TGCGCCAGCAGTCAATTGGTCCCCGTCAGGGGGCAAGAAAAACTGTTTTTT.

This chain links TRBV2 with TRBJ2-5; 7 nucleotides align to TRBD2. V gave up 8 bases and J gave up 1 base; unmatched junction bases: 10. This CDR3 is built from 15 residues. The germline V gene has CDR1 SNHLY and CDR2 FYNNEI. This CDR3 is CASGGGSFGQETQYF. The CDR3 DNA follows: TGTGCCAGCGGGGGGGGTTCCTTCGGCCAAGAGACCCAGTACTTC.

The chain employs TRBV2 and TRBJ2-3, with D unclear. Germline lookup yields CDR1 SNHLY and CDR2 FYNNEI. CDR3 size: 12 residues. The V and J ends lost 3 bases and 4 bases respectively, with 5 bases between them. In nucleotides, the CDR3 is TGTGCCAGCAGTGAGCTAGCAGATACGCAGTATTTT. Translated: CASSELADTQYF. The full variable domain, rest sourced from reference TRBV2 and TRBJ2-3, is EPEVTQTPSHQVTQMGQEVILRCVPISNHLYFYWYRQILGQKVEFLVSFYNNEISEKSEIFDDQFSVERPDGSNFTLKIRSTKLEDSAMYFCASSELADTQYFGPGTRLTVL.

The CDR3 sequence: CASSPAGDVGNIQYF. CDR3 nucleotide sequence: TGTGCCAGCTCACCGGCAGGGGATGTGGGAAACATTCAGTACTTC. This chain uses TRBV18 with TRBJ2-4, with a weak D call TRBD1 (6 bases). The CDR3 loop spans 15 amino acids. Trimming left V 3 bases short and J 6 bases short, with 15 bases between. Germline V gene data show CDR1 as KGHSH and CDR2 as LQKENI.

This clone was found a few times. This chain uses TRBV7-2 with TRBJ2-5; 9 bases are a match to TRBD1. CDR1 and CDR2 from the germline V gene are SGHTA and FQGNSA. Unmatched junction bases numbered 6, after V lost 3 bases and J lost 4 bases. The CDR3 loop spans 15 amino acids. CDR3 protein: CASSFSGTGRETQYF. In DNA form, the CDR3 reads TGTGCCAGCAGCTTCTCCGGGACAGGGCGAGAGACCCAGTACTTC.

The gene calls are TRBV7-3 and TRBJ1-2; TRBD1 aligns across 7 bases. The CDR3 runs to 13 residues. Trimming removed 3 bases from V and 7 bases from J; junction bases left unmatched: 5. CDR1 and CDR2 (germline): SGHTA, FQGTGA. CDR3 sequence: CASSFTGAGGYTF. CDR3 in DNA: TGTGCCAGCAGCTTCACAGGGGCAGGTGGCTACACCTTC.

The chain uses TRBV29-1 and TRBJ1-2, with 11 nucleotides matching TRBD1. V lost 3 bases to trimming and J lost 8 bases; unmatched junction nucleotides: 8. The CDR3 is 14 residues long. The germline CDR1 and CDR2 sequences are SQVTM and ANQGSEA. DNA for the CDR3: TGCAGCGTTGATACGGGACAGGGGGTAAGAGGCTACACCTTC. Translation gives CSVDTGQGVRGYTF.

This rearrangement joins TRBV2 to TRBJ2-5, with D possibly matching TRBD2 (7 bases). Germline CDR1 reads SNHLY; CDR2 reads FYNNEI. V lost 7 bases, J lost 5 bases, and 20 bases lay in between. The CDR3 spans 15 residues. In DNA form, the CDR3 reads TGTGCCAGCAAAGCAGACTGGGGGAGGGGGGAGACCCAGTACTTC. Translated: CASKADWGRGETQYF.

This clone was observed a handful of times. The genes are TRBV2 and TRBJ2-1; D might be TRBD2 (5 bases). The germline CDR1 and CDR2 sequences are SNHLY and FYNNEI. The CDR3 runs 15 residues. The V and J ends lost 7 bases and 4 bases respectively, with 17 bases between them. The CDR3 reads CASTHWEQSYNEQFF. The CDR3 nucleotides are TGTGCCAGCACCCATTGGGAGCAATCATACAATGAGCAGTTCTTC.